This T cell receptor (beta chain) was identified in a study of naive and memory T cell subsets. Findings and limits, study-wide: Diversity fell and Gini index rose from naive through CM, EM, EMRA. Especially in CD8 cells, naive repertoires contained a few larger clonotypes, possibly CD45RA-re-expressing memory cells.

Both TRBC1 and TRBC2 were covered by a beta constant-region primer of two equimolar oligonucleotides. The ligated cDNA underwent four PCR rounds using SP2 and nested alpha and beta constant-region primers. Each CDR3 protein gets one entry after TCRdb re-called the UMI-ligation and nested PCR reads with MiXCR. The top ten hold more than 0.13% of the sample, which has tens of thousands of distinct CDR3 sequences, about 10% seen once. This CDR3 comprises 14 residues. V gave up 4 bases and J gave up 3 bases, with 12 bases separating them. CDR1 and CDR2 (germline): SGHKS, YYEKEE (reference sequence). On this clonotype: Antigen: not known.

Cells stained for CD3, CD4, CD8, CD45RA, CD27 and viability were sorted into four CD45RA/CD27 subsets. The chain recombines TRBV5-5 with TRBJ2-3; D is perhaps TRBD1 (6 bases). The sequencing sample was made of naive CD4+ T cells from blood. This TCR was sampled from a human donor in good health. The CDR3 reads CASSQTGTTDTQYF. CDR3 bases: TGTGCCAGCAGCCAGACCGGGACAACAGATACGCAGTATTTT.